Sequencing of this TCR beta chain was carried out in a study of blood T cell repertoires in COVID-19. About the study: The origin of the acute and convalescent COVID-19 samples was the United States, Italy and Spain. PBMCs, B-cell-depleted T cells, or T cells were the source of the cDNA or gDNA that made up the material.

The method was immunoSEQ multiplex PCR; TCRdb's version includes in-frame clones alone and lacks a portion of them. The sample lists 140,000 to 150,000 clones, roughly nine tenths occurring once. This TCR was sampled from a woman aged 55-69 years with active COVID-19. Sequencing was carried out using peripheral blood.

The CDR3 sequence is CASSHPQGRERTEAFF. The DNA for the CDR3 is TGTGCCAGCAGTCACCCCCAGGGACGGGAGAGGACTGAAGCTTTCTTT. The chain has TRBV28 and TRBJ1-1, with D possibly being TRBD1 (5 bases). This CDR3 is built from 16 residues. The germline CDR1 and CDR2 sequences are MDHEN and SYDVKM. The V end was cut by 5 bases, the J end by 5 bases, with 21 bases between.